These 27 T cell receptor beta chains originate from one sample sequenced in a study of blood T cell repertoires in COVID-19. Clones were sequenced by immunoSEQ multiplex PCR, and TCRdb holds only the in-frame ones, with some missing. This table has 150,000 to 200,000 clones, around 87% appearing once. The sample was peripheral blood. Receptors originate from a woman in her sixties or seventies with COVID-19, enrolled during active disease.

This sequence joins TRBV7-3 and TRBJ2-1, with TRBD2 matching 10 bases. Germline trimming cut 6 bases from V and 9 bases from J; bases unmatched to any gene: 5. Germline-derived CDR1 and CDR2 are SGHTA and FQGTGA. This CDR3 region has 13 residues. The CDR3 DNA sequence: TGTGCCAGCAGGGCTAGCGGGAGTGGTGAGCAGTTCTTC. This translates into CASRASGSGEQFF.

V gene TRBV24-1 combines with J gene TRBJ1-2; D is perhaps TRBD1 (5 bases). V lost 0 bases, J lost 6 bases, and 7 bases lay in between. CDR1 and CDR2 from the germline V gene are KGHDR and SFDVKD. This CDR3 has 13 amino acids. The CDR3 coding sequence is TGTGCCACCAGTGATTTGGGGGGGGATGGCTACACCTTC. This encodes CATSDLGGDGYTF.

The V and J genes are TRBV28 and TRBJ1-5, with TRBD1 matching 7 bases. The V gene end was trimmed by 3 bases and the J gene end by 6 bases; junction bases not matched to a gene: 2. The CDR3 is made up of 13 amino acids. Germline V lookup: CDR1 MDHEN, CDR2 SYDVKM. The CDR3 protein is CASSLTGFQPQHF. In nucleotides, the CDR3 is TGTGCCAGCAGTTTGACAGGGTTTCAGCCCCAGCATTTT.

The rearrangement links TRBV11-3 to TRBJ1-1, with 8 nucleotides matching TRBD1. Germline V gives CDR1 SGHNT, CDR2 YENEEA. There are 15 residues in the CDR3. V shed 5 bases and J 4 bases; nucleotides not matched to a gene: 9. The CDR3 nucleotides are TGTGCCAGCAGCCCGAGACAGGGGCTCACCACTGAAGCTTTCTTT. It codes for CASSPRQGLTTEAFF. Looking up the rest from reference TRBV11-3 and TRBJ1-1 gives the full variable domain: EAGVVQSPRYKIIEKKQPVAFWCNPISGHNTLYWYLQNLGQGPELLIRYENEEAVDDSQLPKDRFSAERLKGVDSTLKIQPAELGDSAVYLCASSPRQGLTTEAFFGQGTRLTVV.

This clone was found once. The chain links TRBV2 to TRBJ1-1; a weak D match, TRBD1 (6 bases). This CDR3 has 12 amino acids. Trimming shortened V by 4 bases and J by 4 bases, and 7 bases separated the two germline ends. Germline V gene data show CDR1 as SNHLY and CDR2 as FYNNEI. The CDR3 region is CASSVRGTEAFF. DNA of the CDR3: TGTGCCAGCAGTGTCAGGGGCACTGAAGCTTTCTTT.

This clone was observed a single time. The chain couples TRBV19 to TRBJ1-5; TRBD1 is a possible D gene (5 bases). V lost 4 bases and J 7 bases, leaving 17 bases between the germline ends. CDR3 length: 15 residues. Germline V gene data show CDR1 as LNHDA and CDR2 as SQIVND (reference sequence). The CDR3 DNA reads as TGTGCCAGTAGTACTAGGGGCCGGGCAAGCCAGCCCCAGCATTTT. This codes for CASSTRGRASQPQHF.

The CDR3 protein is CASSSRDTQYF. As DNA, the CDR3 is TGTGCCAGCAGCTCGAGGGATACGCAGTATTTT. The chain is built from TRBV7-2 and TRBJ2-3; D is unresolved. Germline loops: CDR1 SGHTA, CDR2 FQGNSA. The CDR3 runs 11 residues. The V end lost 4 bases, the J end lost 6 bases, and 5 bases lay between the germline ends.

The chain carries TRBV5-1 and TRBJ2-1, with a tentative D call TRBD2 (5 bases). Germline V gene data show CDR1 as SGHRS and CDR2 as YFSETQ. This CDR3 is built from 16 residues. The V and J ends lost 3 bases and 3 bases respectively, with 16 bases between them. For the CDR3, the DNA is TGCGCCAGCAGCTCGATCCTAGCAGCCAACTACAATGAGCAGTTCTTC. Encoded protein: CASSSILAANYNEQFF. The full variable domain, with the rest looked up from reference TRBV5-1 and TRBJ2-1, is KAGVTQTPRYLIKTRGQQVTLSCSPISGHRSVSWYQQTPGQGLQFLFEYFSETQRNKGNFPGRFSGRQFSNSRSEMNVSTLELGDSALYLCASSSILAANYNEQFFGPGTRLTVL.

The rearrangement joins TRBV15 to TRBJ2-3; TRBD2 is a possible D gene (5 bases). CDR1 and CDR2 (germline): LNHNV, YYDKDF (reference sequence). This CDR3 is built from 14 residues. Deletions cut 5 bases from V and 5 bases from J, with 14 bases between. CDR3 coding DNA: TGTGCCACCAGCGCCCGGGTCCGGGGAGATACGCAGTATTTT. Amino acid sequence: CATSARVRGDTQYF.

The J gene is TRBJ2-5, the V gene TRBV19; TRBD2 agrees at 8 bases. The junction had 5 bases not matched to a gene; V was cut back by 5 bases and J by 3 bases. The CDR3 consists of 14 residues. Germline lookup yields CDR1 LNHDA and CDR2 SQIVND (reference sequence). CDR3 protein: CASSAGGGKETQYF. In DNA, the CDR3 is TGTGCCAGTAGTGCCGGGGGGGGAAAAGAGACCCAGTACTTC.

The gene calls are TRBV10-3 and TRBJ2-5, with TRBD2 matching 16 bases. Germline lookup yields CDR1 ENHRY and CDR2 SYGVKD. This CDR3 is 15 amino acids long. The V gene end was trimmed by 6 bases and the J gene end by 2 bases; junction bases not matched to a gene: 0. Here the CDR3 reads CAIRGLAGGQETQYF. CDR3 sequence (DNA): TGTGCCATCAGGGGACTAGCGGGAGGGCAAGAGACCCAGTACTTC.

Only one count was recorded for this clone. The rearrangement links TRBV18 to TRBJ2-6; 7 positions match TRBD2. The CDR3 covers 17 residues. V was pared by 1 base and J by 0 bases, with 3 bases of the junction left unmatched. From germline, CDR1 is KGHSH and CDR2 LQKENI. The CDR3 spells CASSPREGSSGANVLTF. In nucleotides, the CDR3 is TGTGCCAGCTCACCACGGGAGGGGAGCTCTGGGGCCAACGTCCTGACTTTC.

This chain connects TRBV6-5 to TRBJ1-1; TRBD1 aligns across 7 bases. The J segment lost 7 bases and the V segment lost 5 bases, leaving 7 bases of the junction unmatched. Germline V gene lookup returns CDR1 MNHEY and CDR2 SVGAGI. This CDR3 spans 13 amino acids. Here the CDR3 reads CASSRNRGGEAFF. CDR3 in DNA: TGTGCCAGCAGTCGAAACAGGGGCGGTGAAGCTTTCTTT.

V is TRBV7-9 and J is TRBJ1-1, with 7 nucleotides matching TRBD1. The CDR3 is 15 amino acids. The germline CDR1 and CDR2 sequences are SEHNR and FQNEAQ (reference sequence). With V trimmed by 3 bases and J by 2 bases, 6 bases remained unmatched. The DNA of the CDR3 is TGTGCCAGCAGCTTCATGAGACAGGGTAACACTGAAGCTTTCTTT. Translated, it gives CASSFMRQGNTEAFF.

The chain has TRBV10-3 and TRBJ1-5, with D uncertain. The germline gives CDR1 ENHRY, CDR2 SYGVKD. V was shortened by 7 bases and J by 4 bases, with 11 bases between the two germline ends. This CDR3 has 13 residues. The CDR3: CAIKAEGNQPQHF. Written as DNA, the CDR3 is TGTGCCATCAAGGCAGAGGGTAATCAGCCCCAGCATTTT.

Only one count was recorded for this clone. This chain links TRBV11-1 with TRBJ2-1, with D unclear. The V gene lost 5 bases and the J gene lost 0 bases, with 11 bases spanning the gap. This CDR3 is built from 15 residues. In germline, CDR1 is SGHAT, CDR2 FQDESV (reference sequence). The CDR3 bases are TGTGCCAGCAGCCCTACACGGAGCTCCTACAATGAGCAGTTCTTC. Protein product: CASSPTRSSYNEQFF. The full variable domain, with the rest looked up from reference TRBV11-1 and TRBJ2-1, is EAEVAQSPRYKITEKSQAVAFWCDPISGHATLYWYRQILGQGPELLVQFQDESVVDDSQLPKDRFSAERLKGVDSTLKIQPAELGDSAMYLCASSPTRSSYNEQFFGPGTRLTVL.

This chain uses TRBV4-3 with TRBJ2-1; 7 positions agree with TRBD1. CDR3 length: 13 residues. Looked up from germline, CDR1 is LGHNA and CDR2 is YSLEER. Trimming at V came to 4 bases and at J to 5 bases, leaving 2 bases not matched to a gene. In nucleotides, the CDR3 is TGCGCCAGCAGCCTGGGACAGAACAATGAGCAGTTCTTC. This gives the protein CASSLGQNNEQFF.

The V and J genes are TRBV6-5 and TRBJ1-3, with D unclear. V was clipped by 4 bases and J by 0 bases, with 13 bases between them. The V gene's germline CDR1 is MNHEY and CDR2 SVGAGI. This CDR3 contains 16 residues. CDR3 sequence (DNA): TGTGCCAGCAGTTCCGGACTCCCCAGCTCTGGAAACACCATATATTTT. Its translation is CASSSGLPSSGNTIYF.

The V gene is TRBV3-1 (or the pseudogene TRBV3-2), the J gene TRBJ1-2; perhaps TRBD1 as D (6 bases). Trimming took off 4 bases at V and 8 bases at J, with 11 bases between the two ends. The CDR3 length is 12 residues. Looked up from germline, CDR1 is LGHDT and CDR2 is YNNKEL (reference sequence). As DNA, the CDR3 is TGTGCCAGCAGCCCCAGGGGTCGAGGCTACACCTTC. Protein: CASSPRGRGYTF.

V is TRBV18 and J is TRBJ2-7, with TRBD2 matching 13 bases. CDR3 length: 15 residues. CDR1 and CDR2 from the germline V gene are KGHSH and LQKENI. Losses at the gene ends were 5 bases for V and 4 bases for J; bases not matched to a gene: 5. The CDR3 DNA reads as TGTGCCAGCTCATCTACTAGCGGGAGGGCGTACGAGCAGTACTTC. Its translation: CASSSTSGRAYEQYF.

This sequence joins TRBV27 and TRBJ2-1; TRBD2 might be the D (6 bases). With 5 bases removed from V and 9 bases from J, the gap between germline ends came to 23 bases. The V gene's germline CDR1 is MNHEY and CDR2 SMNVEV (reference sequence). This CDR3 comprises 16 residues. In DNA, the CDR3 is TGTGCCAGCAGTCCATCCCGTGGGTGGGAGGTTTTTGAGCAGTTCTTC. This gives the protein CASSPSRGWEVFEQFF.

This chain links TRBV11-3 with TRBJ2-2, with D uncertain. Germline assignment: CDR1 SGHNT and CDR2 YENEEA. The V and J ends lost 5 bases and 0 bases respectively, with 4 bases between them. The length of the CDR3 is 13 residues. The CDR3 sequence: CASSRANTGELFF. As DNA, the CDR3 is TGTGCCAGCAGCCGAGCGAACACCGGGGAGCTGTTTTTT.

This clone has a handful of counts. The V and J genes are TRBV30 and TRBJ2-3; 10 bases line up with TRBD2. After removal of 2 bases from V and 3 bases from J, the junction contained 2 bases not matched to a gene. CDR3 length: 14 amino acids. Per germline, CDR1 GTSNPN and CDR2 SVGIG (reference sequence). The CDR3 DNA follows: TGTGCCTGGAGTCCTAGCGGGAGTACAGATACGCAGTATTTT. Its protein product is CAWSPSGSTDTQYF.

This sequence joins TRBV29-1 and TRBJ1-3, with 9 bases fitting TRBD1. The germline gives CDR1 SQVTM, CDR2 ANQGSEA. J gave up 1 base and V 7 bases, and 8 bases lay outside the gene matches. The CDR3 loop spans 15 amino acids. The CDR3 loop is CSAWDRALSGNTIYF. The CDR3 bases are TGCAGCGCGTGGGACAGGGCGTTATCTGGAAACACCATATATTTT.

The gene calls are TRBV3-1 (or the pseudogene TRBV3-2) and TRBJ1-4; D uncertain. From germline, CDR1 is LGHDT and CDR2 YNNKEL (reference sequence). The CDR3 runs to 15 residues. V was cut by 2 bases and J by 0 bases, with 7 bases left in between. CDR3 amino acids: CASSQSESTNEKLFF. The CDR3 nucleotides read TGTGCCAGCAGCCAATCTGAGTCAACTAATGAAAAACTGTTTTTT.

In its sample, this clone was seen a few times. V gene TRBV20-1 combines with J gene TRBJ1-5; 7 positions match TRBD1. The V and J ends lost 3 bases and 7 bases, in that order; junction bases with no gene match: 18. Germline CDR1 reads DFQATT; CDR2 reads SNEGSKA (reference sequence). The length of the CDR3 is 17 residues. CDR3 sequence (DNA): TGCAGTGCTAGTCGAGCCAGGGGGTCCCTAATTGACCAGCCCCAGCATTTT. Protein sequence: CSASRARGSLIDQPQHF.

DNA for the CDR3: TGTGCCAGTAGTTTCGGACAGACGAACACTGAAGCTTTCTTT. Translated, it gives CASSFGQTNTEAFF. This chain links TRBV19 with TRBJ1-1, with D possibly TRBD1 on 6 matching bases. The CDR3 covers 14 residues. With 5 bases removed from V and 1 base from J, the gap between germline ends came to 11 bases. The germline CDR1 and CDR2 sequences are LNHDA and SQIVND (reference sequence).